This passage covers 20 T cell receptor beta chains from one sample sequenced in a study of PD-1 blockade in classical Hodgkin lymphoma. Measured with immunoSEQ multiplex PCR; TCRdb has only the in-frame clones, and not every one. The sample has roughly 60,000 clones, roughly 91% seen once; the top ten hold under 6%. Every patient was affected by relapse after autologous stem cell transplantation, while exposure to brentuximab vedotin was not uniform. This specimen was peripheral blood mononuclear cells (PBMCs), taken before the second cycle of nivolumab. These receptors all come from a human donor with classical Hodgkin lymphoma.

This clone was recorded only once. V and J are TRBV6-1 and TRBJ1-6; D is unclear. Looked up from germline, CDR1 is MNHNS and CDR2 is SASEGT. Between the trimmed V and J ends, which lost 9 bases and 9 bases, there was a span of 15 bases. CDR3 length: 13 amino acids. The CDR3: CASKSLGLSPLHF. The CDR3 DNA reads as TGTGCCAGTAAGAGTCTCGGGCTTTCACCCCTCCACTTT.

The chain carries TRBV12-5 and TRBJ1-1, with D possibly being TRBD1 (5 bases). The CDR3 contains 16 residues. Trimming stripped 3 bases from V and 3 bases from J, with 17 bases between. From germline, CDR1 is LGHNT and CDR2 FRNRAP. CDR3 DNA sequence: TGTGCTAGTGGTTTTATCGGGGGAAGAAAGGACACTGAAGCTTTCTTT. Residues: CASGFIGGRKDTEAFF. Looking up the rest from reference TRBV12-5 and TRBJ1-1 gives the full variable domain: DARVTQTPRHKVTEMGQEVTMRCQPILGHNTVFWYRQTMMQGLELLAYFRNRAPLDDSGMPKDRFSAEMPDATLATLKIQPSEPRDSAVYFCASGFIGGRKDTEAFFGQGTRLTVV.

About this clone itself: An end of the junction does not agree with germline; a read error may underlie this. The gene calls are TRBV5-1 and TRBJ2-7; 7 bases agree with TRBD1. Germline-derived CDR1 and CDR2 are SGHRS and YFSETQ. This CDR3 spans 13 amino acids. CDR3 in amino acids: CASSSIPDRNLDF. CDR3 coding DNA: TGCGCCAGCAGCTCGATTCCGGACAGGAACTTGGACTTC. Drawing the rest from reference TRBV5-1 and TRBJ2-7, the complete variable domain is KAGVTQTPRYLIKTRGQQVTLSCSPISGHRSVSWYQQTPGQGLQFLFEYFSETQRNKGNFPGRFSGRQFSNSRSEMNVSTLELGDSALYLCASSSIPDRNLDFGPGTRLTVT.

The chain combines TRBV5-1 with TRBJ2-2; the match to TRBD1 covers 7 bases. J lost 2 bases, V lost 5 bases, and 3 bases had no gene match. The CDR3 runs 14 residues. Germline values: CDR1 SGHRS, CDR2 YFSETQ. Written as DNA, the CDR3 is TGCGCCAGCAGGGCAGGGGGAAACACCGGGGAGCTGTTTTTT. Protein product: CASRAGGNTGELFF. The full variable domain, with the rest looked up from reference TRBV5-1 and TRBJ2-2, is KAGVTQTPRYLIKTRGQQVTLSCSPISGHRSVSWYQQTPGQGLQFLFEYFSETQRNKGNFPGRFSGRQFSNSRSEMNVSTLELGDSALYLCASRAGGNTGELFFGEGSRLTVL.

This clone was counted a few times. The genes are TRBV7-9 and TRBJ1-1; 10 bases are shared with TRBD1. Germline V gene data show CDR1 as SEHNR and CDR2 as FQNEAQ (reference sequence). The V segment lost 6 bases and the J segment 1 base; nucleotides outside the gene matches: 5. The CDR3 has 15 amino acids. CDR3: CASSDRGHGNTEAFF. The CDR3 DNA sequence: TGTGCCAGCAGTGACAGGGGGCACGGGAACACTGAAGCTTTCTTT.

V gene TRBV4-1 combines with J gene TRBJ2-2, with a possible D match to TRBD2 (5 bases). The CDR3 runs to 15 residues. Germline V gene data show CDR1 as MGHRA and CDR2 as YSYEKL. Between the trimmed V and J ends, which lost 1 base and 7 bases, there was a span of 13 bases. The DNA of the CDR3 is TGCGCCAGCAGCCAAGTAGAGGGATCTAACGGGGAGCTGTTTTTT. It yields the protein CASSQVEGSNGELFF.

This rearrangement joins TRBV5-1 to TRBJ2-7; 9 nucleotides line up with TRBD1. The germline gives CDR1 SGHRS, CDR2 YFSETQ. This CDR3 region has 13 residues. Trimming removed 4 bases from V and 10 bases from J; junction bases left unmatched: 9. The CDR3 DNA follows: TGCGCCAGCAGCAGAGGACAGGGGCTCGAACAGTACTTC. It translates to CASSRGQGLEQYF.

The gene calls are TRBV5-6 and TRBJ1-4; no firm D call. Germline V gene sequence: CDR1 SGHDT, CDR2 YYEEEE. The CDR3 is made up of 14 amino acids. Trimming took 1 base from V and 7 from J, leaving 11 bases between them. As DNA, the CDR3 is TGTGCCAGCAGCTTGACGGGGTTAGGTGAAAAACTGTTTTTT. Its protein product is CASSLTGLGEKLFF.

This clone was observed a single time. The same CDR3 arises from other DNA sequences in this sample as well. This sequence joins TRBV5-1 and TRBJ1-3, with D possibly matching TRBD1 (5 bases). The CDR3 covers 14 residues. Germline lookup yields CDR1 SGHRS and CDR2 YFSETQ. V was clipped by 4 bases and J by 0 bases, with 8 bases between them. This CDR3 reads CASSGGSSGNTIYF. CDR3 nucleotides: TGCGCCAGCAGCGGGGGGAGCTCTGGAAACACCATATATTTT. The entire variable domain, with the rest obtained from reference TRBV5-1 and TRBJ1-3, is as follows: KAGVTQTPRYLIKTRGQQVTLSCSPISGHRSVSWYQQTPGQGLQFLFEYFSETQRNKGNFPGRFSGRQFSNSRSEMNVSTLELGDSALYLCASSGGSSGNTIYFGEGSWLTVV.

This clone was picked up a small number of times. This chain connects TRBV9 to TRBJ1-3; D uncertain. The germline CDR1 and CDR2 sequences are SGDLS and YYNGEE. CDR3 size: 17 residues. V shed 4 bases and J shed 0 bases, with 17 bases lying between them. CDR3 coding DNA: TGTGCCAGCAGCCGAGATGGCGGGGAAATCTCTGGAAACACCATATATTTT. It encodes CASSRDGGEISGNTIYF.

V gene TRBV27 combines with J gene TRBJ2-1, with D possibly matching TRBD2 (5 bases). V was cut by 4 bases and J by 1 base, with 11 bases left in between. The CDR3 is made up of 15 amino acids. Per germline, CDR1 MNHEY and CDR2 SMNVEV (reference sequence). CDR3 amino acids: CASSSGSASYNEQFF. CDR3 in DNA: TGTGCCAGCAGTTCGGGGAGCGCATCCTACAATGAGCAGTTCTTC.

As for this clone: The same CDR3 arises from other DNA sequences in this sample as well. V gene TRBV5-1 combines with J gene TRBJ2-3; TRBD1 matches 8 bases. Trimming removed 5 bases from V and 0 bases from J; junction bases left unmatched: 2. Germline V gene sequence: CDR1 SGHRS, CDR2 YFSETQ. The CDR3 sequence is 14 residues long. As DNA, the CDR3 is TGCGCCAGCAGGACAGGGGCGAGCACAGATACGCAGTATTTT. This translates into CASRTGASTDTQYF. Variable domain in full (rest from reference TRBV5-1 and TRBJ2-3): KAGVTQTPRYLIKTRGQQVTLSCSPISGHRSVSWYQQTPGQGLQFLFEYFSETQRNKGNFPGRFSGRQFSNSRSEMNVSTLELGDSALYLCASRTGASTDTQYFGPGTRLTVL.

The rearrangement joins TRBV7-9 to TRBJ2-1; TRBD1 might be the D (6 bases). The CDR3 is 13 amino acids. V gave up 5 bases and J gave up 4 bases, with 9 bases separating them. The germline V gene has CDR1 SEHNR and CDR2 FQNEAQ (reference sequence). CDR3 sequence reads: CASSIGQYNEQFF. The CDR3 nucleotides read TGTGCCAGCAGCATCGGACAGTACAATGAGCAGTTCTTC.

This rearrangement joins TRBV5-1 to TRBJ2-2; D ambiguous. Between the trimmed V and J ends, which lost 7 bases and 0 bases, there was a span of 10 bases. CDR3 size: 14 residues. The germline V gene encodes CDR1 SGHRS and CDR2 YFSETQ. CDR3 sequence reads: CASYPEPNTGELFF. Written as DNA, the CDR3 is TGCGCCAGCTACCCGGAACCGAACACCGGGGAGCTGTTTTTT. Combining the CDR3 with reference TRBV5-1 and TRBJ2-2 gives the whole variable domain KAGVTQTPRYLIKTRGQQVTLSCSPISGHRSVSWYQQTPGQGLQFLFEYFSETQRNKGNFPGRFSGRQFSNSRSEMNVSTLELGDSALYLCASYPEPNTGELFFGEGSRLTVL.

The chain joins TRBV5-1 to TRBJ1-1; 12 bases agree with TRBD1. The V gene end was trimmed by 0 bases and the J gene end by 8 bases; junction bases not matched to a gene: 2. Germline values: CDR1 SGHRS, CDR2 YFSETQ. The CDR3 extends over 14 amino acids. The DNA for the CDR3 is TGCGCCAGCAGCTTGGAGGGACAGGGGGCGGAAGCTTTCTTT. It is translated as CASSLEGQGAEAFF.

This rearrangement joins TRBV27 to TRBJ2-1, with TRBD2 identical over 9 bases. The germline gives CDR1 MNHEY, CDR2 SMNVEV (reference sequence). V was clipped by 0 bases and J by 4 bases; unmatched bases: 4. The CDR3 loop spans 16 amino acids. The CDR3 reads CASSLSWSGGYNEQFF. In DNA form, the CDR3 reads TGTGCCAGCAGTTTATCGTGGAGCGGGGGGTACAATGAGCAGTTCTTC.

The chain carries TRBV28 and TRBJ1-5, with D possibly being TRBD1 (6 bases). CDR1 is MDHEN and CDR2 is SYDVKM in the germline V gene. The V end lost 5 bases, the J end lost 10 bases, and 21 bases lay between the germline ends. The CDR3 length is 15 residues. The CDR3 nucleotides are TGTGCCAGCAGTATAGCCGACAGGCTCACTGGACCCCAGCATTTT. Translated, it gives CASSIADRLTGPQHF.

This clone showed up just once. The chain carries TRBV5-1 and TRBJ2-5; maybe TRBD2 (6 bases). The CDR3 covers 15 residues. CDR1 SGHRS and CDR2 YFSETQ come from the germline V gene. V lost 4 bases to trimming and J lost 5 bases, with 18 bases between them. Written as DNA, the CDR3 is TGCGCCAGCAGCGGGGGGATAGGGGCTGGGGAGACCCAGTACTTC. Its protein product is CASSGGIGAGETQYF.

This clone has a single count. This chain links TRBV7-9 with TRBJ1-3; tentative D call: TRBD1 (6 bases). V lost 5 bases and J lost 4, with 18 bases in between. The CDR3 covers 16 residues. Germline CDR1 is SEHNR and CDR2 is FQNEAQ (reference sequence). Written as DNA, the CDR3 is TGTGCCAGCAGCCCTCGAGTAGGGACAACAGGAAACACCATATATTTT. Protein: CASSPRVGTTGNTIYF.

This chain joins TRBV6-6 and TRBJ2-7; 9 nucleotides match TRBD1. In germline, CDR1 is MNHNY, CDR2 SVGAGI (reference sequence). The CDR3 runs to 15 residues. Unmatched junction bases numbered 3, after V lost 0 bases and J lost 3 bases. The CDR3 region is CASSYSGTGIYEQYF. Written as DNA, the CDR3 is TGTGCCAGCAGTTACTCCGGGACAGGGATCTACGAGCAGTACTTC.